Following are 23 T cell receptor beta chains from one sample sequenced in a study of breast tumors, draining lymph nodes, adjacent tissues. Breast cancer patients provided tissue from their axillary draining lymph nodes. TCRdb redid the calling of the multiplex PCR reads with MiXCR, one entry per CDR3 protein. This table holds some 140,000 distinct CDR3 sequences, around 20% found once. Sequences were obtained from axillary lymph node tissue. Receptors were obtained from a female donor with breast cancer. Some clones in this sample may be carry-over from other donors' samples.

For this clonotype: Since no conserved phenylalanine or tryptophan closes the CDR3, a read error is the likely cause. The chain links TRBV20-1 to TRBJ2-3; TRBD2 agrees at 9 bases. CDR1 is DFQATT, CDR2 SNEGSKA, per germline (reference sequence). CDR3 length: 15 residues. The CDR3 coding sequence is TGCAGTGCTTTTCCGGCGACTAGCGGCACAGATGCGCAGTATTCT. This translates into CSAFPATSGTDAQYS.

Many counts were recorded for this clonotype. The rearrangement links TRBV2 to TRBJ1-2; D not certain. V was pared by 4 bases and J by 1 base, with 10 bases between. Germline V gene sequence: CDR1 SNHLY, CDR2 FYNNEI. CDR3 size: 14 residues. CDR3 amino acids: CASSGGWNNYGYTF. In DNA, the CDR3 is TGTGCCAGCAGTGGAGGATGGAATAACTATGGCTACACCTTC. The full variable domain, with the rest looked up from reference TRBV2 and TRBJ1-2, is EPEVTQTPSHQVTQMGQEVILRCVPISNHLYFYWYRQILGQKVEFLVSFYNNEISEKSEIFDDQFSVERPDGSNFTLKIRSTKLEDSAMYFCASSGGWNNYGYTFGSGTRLTVV.

This clonotype was counted a few times. The gene calls are TRBV10-3 and TRBJ2-3, with 7 bases aligning to TRBD1. Germline V lookup: CDR1 ENHRY, CDR2 SYGVKD. The CDR3 extends over 15 amino acids. V shed 10 bases, J shed 2 bases, and the junction held 12 bases outside the gene matches. The CDR3 nucleotides are TGTGCCACCCCCTCGACAGGGAACCACACAGATACGCAGTATTTT. Translated: CATPSTGNHTDTQYF.

A word on this clonotype: The germline gene is not matched at one end of the junction; a read error may be the cause. The V gene is TRBV5-5, the J gene TRBJ2-1; 8 bases match TRBD2. In germline, CDR1 is SGHKS, CDR2 YYEKEE (reference sequence). This CDR3 has 15 amino acids. The CDR3 spells CASSTGLVFPNEQSF. In DNA, the CDR3 is TGTGCCAGCAGCACGGGACTAGTTTTTCCCAATGAGCAGTCCTTC. Based on the CDR3 plus reference TRBV5-5 and TRBJ2-1, the full variable domain is DAGVTQSPTHLIKTRGQQVTLRCSPISGHKSVSWYQQVLGQGPQFIFQYYEKEERGRGNFPDRFSARQFPNYSSELNVNALLLGDSALYLCASSTGLVFPNEQSFGPGTRLTVL.

This clonotype was found many times. The rearrangement links TRBV6-4 to TRBJ1-2, with 7 bases aligning to TRBD1. There are 15 residues in the CDR3. V dropped 0 bases and J dropped 7; count of bases not matched to a gene: 8. CDR1 and CDR2 from the germline V gene are MRHNA and SNTAGT. The chain's CDR3 is CASSDSRTGLGGYTF. For the CDR3, the DNA is TGTGCCAGCAGTGACTCCCGGACAGGTTTGGGTGGCTACACCTTC.

The chain is built from TRBV19 and TRBJ2-2; 12 positions agree with TRBD1. The CDR3 spans 16 residues. Germline CDR1 is LNHDA and CDR2 is SQIVND (reference sequence). V was pared by 1 base and J by 6 bases, with 3 bases of the junction left unmatched. The CDR3 loop reads CASSIAGTGGSGELFF. Here the CDR3 DNA reads TGTGCCAGTAGTATAGCTGGGACAGGGGGCTCCGGGGAGCTGTTTTTT.

This clonotype has a count of ten or more. The chain employs TRBV10-3 and TRBJ1-2, with D perhaps TRBD1 (5 bases). The CDR3 has 13 amino acids. Germline-derived CDR1 and CDR2 are ENHRY and SYGVKD. Deletions cut 10 bases from V and 0 bases from J, with 12 bases between. The chain's CDR3 is CASQGASNYGYTF. DNA of the CDR3: TGTGCCAGTCAAGGGGCGTCTAACTATGGCTACACCTTC.

This chain connects TRBV28 to TRBJ2-7, with TRBD1 as a possible D gene (6 bases). With 4 bases removed from V and 5 bases from J, the gap between germline ends came to 15 bases. The CDR3 is 14 amino acids. Germline CDR1 and CDR2: MDHEN and SYDVKM. CDR3 loop: CASSSQGNIHEQYF. The CDR3 DNA reads as TGTGCCAGCAGTTCCCAGGGGAATATCCACGAGCAGTACTTC.

Worth noting for this clonotype: One base away lies a much larger clone, so this may be a sequencing read error. A read error is likely, as this CDR3 ends without the conserved phenylalanine or tryptophan. The chain links TRBV13 to TRBJ2-5; TRBD2 agrees at 11 bases. Per the germline V gene, CDR1 is PRHDT and CDR2 is FYEKMQ (reference sequence). The ends lost 2 bases at V and 3 bases at J; junction bases unmatched: 5. This CDR3 has 16 amino acids. The CDR3 loop is CASSLLSSGRKETQYL. CDR3 sequence (DNA): TGTGCCAGCAGCTTACTTTCTAGCGGGAGGAAAGAGACCCAGTACCTC.

Only a few counts were recorded for this clonotype. The chain couples TRBV28 to TRBJ2-1, with 7 bases fitting TRBD2. The CDR3 sequence is 18 residues long. From germline, CDR1 is MDHEN and CDR2 SYDVKM. Unmatched junction bases numbered 21, after V lost 5 bases and J lost 8 bases. CDR3 in amino acids: CASSRLLRDYPERHEQFF. The CDR3, as DNA: TGTGCCAGCAGTCGACTCCTCCGGGACTACCCCGAAAGGCATGAGCAGTTCTTC.

This clonotype occurred many times. V is TRBV20-1 and J is TRBJ2-7, with D unclear. The CDR3 contains 13 residues. V lost 4 bases and J lost 6, with 16 bases in between. CDR1 is DFQATT and CDR2 is SNEGSKA in the germline V gene (reference sequence). CDR3 DNA sequence: TGCAGTGCTACGCCTAGACCAAACTTCGAGCAGTACTTC. Its protein is CSATPRPNFEQYF.

This clonotype was counted ten times or more. The chain uses TRBV28 and TRBJ2-7; 12 bases fit TRBD2. The germline gives CDR1 MDHEN, CDR2 SYDVKM. The CDR3 totals 13 residues. Trimming removed 8 bases from V and 4 bases from J; junction bases left unmatched: 3. CDR3 protein: CASGLAGSYEQYF. DNA of the CDR3: TGTGCCAGCGGACTAGCGGGATCGTACGAGCAGTACTTC.

This clonotype was observed many times. J is TRBJ1-4 and V is TRBV29-1; a weak D match, TRBD1 (6 bases). This CDR3 is 12 amino acids long. Per the germline V gene, CDR1 is SQVTM and CDR2 is ANQGSEA. With 7 bases removed from V and 0 bases from J, the gap between germline ends came to 6 bases. The CDR3 DNA reads TGCAGCGGGACAGCAACTAATGAAAAACTGTTTTTT. It is translated as CSGTATNEKLFF.

This clonotype has a count of ten or more. The V and J genes are TRBV3-1 and TRBJ2-3; possibly TRBD2 for D (5 bases). V lost 6 bases and J 0 bases, leaving 16 bases between the germline ends. Per the germline V gene, CDR1 is LGHDT and CDR2 is YNNKEL (reference sequence). This CDR3 comprises 16 residues. This CDR3 is CASSRVGGRSTDTQYF. The CDR3, as DNA: TGTGCCAGCAGTCGAGTAGGTGGGAGAAGCACAGATACGCAGTATTTT.

The genes are TRBV6-1 and TRBJ2-5; D gene uncertain. CDR3 length: 13 residues. V was cut by 4 bases and J by 5 bases, with 11 bases left in between. Per germline, CDR1 MNHNS and CDR2 SASEGT. This chain's CDR3 is CASSAGLRETQYF. The CDR3 DNA reads TGTGCCAGCAGTGCGGGCTTGCGGGAGACCCAGTACTTC.

Note on this clonotype: Possible read error: a much larger clone is one base away. The genes are TRBV3-1 and TRBJ2-3; maybe TRBD2 (5 bases). Trimming pared 7 bases from V and 0 bases from J, leaving 14 bases between. The V gene's germline CDR1 is LGHDT and CDR2 YNNKEL (reference sequence). CDR3 length equals 15 residues. CDR3 DNA: TGTGCCAGCAAGGAGCGGCACCCTAGCACAGATACGCAGTATTTT. Translated, it gives CASKERHPSTDTQYF.

This clonotype occurred once. This may be a read error: a much more frequent sequence differs by one nucleotide. This sequence joins TRBV5-4 and TRBJ2-7; 7 positions agree with TRBD2. V trimming: 0 bases; J trimming: 6 bases; junction bases outside the gene matches: 15. The CDR3 sequence is 17 residues long. Germline V lookup: CDR1 SGHNT, CDR2 YYREEE (reference sequence). CDR3 loop: CASSLGPKLARGSEQYF. Written as DNA, the CDR3 is TGTGCCAGCAGCTTGGGCCCTAAACTAGCGAGAGGAAGCGAGCAGTACTTC.

This clonotype was seen repeatedly, ten times or more. The rearrangement joins TRBV5-1 to TRBJ1-4; D perhaps matches TRBD1 (5 bases). CDR1 SGHRS and CDR2 YFSETQ come from the germline V gene. The CDR3 is 15 amino acids. V shed 0 bases and J shed 8 bases, with 14 bases lying between them. CDR3 loop: CASSLAPGMGEKLFF. In nucleotides, the CDR3 is TGCGCCAGCAGCTTGGCTCCAGGGATGGGAGAAAAACTGTTTTTT.

This clonotype was observed at least ten times. The chain links TRBV29-1 to TRBJ2-1, with TRBD2 matching 10 bases. V shed 4 bases and J 7 bases; nucleotides not matched to a gene: 19. CDR1 SQVTM and CDR2 ANQGSEA come from the germline V gene. The CDR3 spans 18 residues. Written as DNA, the CDR3 is TGCAGCGTTGTCGTGGCAGCGGGAGGGGCTGGGGGGACAAATGAGCAGTTCTTC. This gives the protein CSVVVAAGGAGGTNEQFF.

This clonotype occurred many times. The chain uses TRBV6-1 and TRBJ2-7, with 10 bases that match TRBD2. V gave up 4 bases and J gave up 3 bases; unmatched junction bases: 6. The CDR3 runs to 15 residues. Germline CDR1 MNHNS, CDR2 SASEGT. The CDR3: CASSGFSSGSYEQYF. The DNA for the CDR3 is TGTGCCAGCAGTGGCTTCTCTAGCGGGAGCTACGAGCAGTACTTC.

The chain links TRBV28 to TRBJ2-7; D gene uncertain. Germline-derived CDR1 and CDR2 are MDHEN and SYDVKM. This CDR3 is 13 amino acids long. Trimming pared 3 bases from V and 1 base from J, leaving 7 bases between. CDR3 nucleotides: TGTGCCAGCAGTTTGTACCTTTCCTACGAGCAGTACTTC. Amino acid sequence: CASSLYLSYEQYF.

The table lists this clonotype with many counts. The rearrangement joins TRBV7-9 to TRBJ1-2, with D hard to call. The CDR3 has 12 amino acids. Germline V gene sequence: CDR1 SEHNR, CDR2 FQNEAQ (reference sequence). Deletions cut 10 bases from V and 0 bases from J, with 9 bases between. This CDR3 is CANRAPNYGYTF. CDR3 in DNA: TGTGCCAACCGCGCTCCTAACTATGGCTACACCTTC.

The sample holds many counts of this clonotype. The chain has TRBV4-1 and TRBJ2-7; D is possibly TRBD1 (5 bases). Germline V gene sequence: CDR1 MGHRA, CDR2 YSYEKL. The CDR3 length is 14 residues. The V end was cut by 0 bases, the J end by 3 bases, with 9 bases between. CDR3 DNA: TGCGCCAGCAGCCAAGACAGGGTACTCTACGAGCAGTACTTC. The encoded protein is CASSQDRVLYEQYF.